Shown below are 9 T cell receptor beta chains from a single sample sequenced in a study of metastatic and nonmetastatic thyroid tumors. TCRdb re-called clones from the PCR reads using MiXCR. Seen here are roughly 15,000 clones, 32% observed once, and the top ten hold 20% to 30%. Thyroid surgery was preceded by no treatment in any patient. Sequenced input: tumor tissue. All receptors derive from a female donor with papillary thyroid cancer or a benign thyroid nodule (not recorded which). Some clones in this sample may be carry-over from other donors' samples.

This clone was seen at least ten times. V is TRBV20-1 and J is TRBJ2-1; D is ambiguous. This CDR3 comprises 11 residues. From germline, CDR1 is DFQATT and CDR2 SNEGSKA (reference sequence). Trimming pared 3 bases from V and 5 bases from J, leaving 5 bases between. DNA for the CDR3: TGCAGTGCTAGCCGTAACAATGAGCAGTTCTTC. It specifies CSASRNNEQFF.

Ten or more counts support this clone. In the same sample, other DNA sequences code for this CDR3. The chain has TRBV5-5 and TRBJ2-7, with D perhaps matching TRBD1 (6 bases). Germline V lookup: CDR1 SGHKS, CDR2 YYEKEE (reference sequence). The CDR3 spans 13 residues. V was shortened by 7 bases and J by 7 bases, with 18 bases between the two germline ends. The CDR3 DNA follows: TGTGCCAGCCCCCACCTTGGACAGAGGGAGCAGTACTTC. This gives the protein CASPHLGQREQYF.

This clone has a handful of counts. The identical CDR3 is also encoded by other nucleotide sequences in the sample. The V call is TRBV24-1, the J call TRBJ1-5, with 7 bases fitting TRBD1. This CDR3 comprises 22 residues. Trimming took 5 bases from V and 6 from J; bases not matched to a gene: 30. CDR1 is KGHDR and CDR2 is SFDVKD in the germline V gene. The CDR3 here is CATSAVALLPPLTGRGGQPQHF. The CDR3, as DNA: TGTGCCACCAGTGCCGTAGCCCTCCTACCCCCATTGACAGGGAGGGGAGGTCAGCCCCAGCATTTT.

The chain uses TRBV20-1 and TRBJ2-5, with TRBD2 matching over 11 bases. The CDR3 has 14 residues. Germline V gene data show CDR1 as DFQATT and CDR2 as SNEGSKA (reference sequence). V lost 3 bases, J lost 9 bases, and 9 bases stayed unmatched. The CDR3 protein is CSARGTSGERAQYF. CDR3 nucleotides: TGCAGTGCTAGGGGGACTAGCGGCGAGAGGGCCCAGTACTTC.

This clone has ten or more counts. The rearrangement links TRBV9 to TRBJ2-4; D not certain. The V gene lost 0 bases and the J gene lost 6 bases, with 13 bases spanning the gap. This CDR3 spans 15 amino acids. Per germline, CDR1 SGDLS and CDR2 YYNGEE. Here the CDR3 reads CASSVEGSVGNIQYF. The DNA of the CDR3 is TGTGCCAGCAGCGTAGAAGGGTCAGTCGGAAACATTCAGTACTTC.

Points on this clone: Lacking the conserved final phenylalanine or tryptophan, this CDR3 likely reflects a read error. CDR3 sequence: CASSLDREGISGNTIYL. CDR3 sequence (DNA): TGTGCCAGCAGCTTAGATAGGGAGGGAATCTCTGGAAACACCATATATTTA. This chain joins TRBV7-6 and TRBJ1-3; the D is unclear. The CDR3 loop spans 17 amino acids. V was clipped by 1 base and J by 0 bases, with 13 bases between them. The V gene's germline CDR1 is SGHVS and CDR2 FNYEAQ.

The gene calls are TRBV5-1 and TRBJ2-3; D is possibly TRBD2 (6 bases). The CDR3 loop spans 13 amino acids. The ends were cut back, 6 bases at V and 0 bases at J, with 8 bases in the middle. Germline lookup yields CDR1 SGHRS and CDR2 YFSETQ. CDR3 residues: CASIGGSTDTQYF. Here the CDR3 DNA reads TGCGCCAGCATCGGGGGTAGCACAGATACGCAGTATTTT. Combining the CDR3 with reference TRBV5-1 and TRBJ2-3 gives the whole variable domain KAGVTQTPRYLIKTRGQQVTLSCSPISGHRSVSWYQQTPGQGLQFLFEYFSETQRNKGNFPGRFSGRQFSNSRSEMNVSTLELGDSALYLCASIGGSTDTQYFGPGTRLTVL.

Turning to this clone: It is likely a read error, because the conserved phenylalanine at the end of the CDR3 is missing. CDR3 DNA sequence: TGCGCCAGCAGAGGCCTCAGCCTAGATGCGCAGTATCTT. This encodes CASRGLSLDAQYL. V is TRBV10-2 and J is TRBJ2-3, with D uncertain. The CDR3 length is 13 residues. Germline V gives CDR1 WSHSY, CDR2 SAAADI.

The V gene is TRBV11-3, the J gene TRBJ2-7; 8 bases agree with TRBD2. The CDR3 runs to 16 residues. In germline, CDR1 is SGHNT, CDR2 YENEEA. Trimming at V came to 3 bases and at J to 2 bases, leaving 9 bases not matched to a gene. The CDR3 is CASSLFASGSTYEQYF. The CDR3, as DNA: TGTGCCAGCAGCTTGTTCGCTAGCGGGTCTACCTACGAGCAGTACTTC.